The 8 T cell receptor beta chains listed next were all sequenced from one sample in a study of T cells expressing NK-cell markers. TCRdb reprocessed the 5' RACE reads; each CDR3 protein has one entry and no DNA is given. The sample data list roughly 110,000 distinct CDR3 sequences. The sequenced sample consisted of blood T cells: a sorted CD56 or NKG2C T cell subset, CD4+ or CD8+ T cells, or bulk PBMC T cells (not recorded which). The source is a woman between 18 and 69 years old in good health.

This rearrangement joins TRBV21-1 to TRBJ1-4. TRBV21-1 is tagged as a pseudogene. CDR3 length: 15 residues. The CDR3 sequence is CASIAQYSTNEKLFF.

The chain links TRBV5-1 to TRBJ2-2. This CDR3 region has 14 residues. Germline V gene lookup returns CDR1 SGHRS and CDR2 YFSETQ. CDR3 in amino acids: CASSVGLYTGELFF.

The chain has TRBV6-2 or TRBV6-3 and TRBJ2-7. The CDR3 is made up of 14 amino acids. Germline assignment: CDR1 MNHEY and CDR2 SVGEGT. CDR3 region: CASSYYGVGYEQYF.

The chain joins TRBV12-3 or TRBV12-4 to TRBJ2-7. The CDR3 runs to 15 residues. CDR3 region: CASSVSGPTPYEQYF.

The chain uses TRBV20-1 and TRBJ1-1; with no DNA, the TCRdb D assignment of TRBD1 cannot be verified. The CDR3 loop spans 13 amino acids. Germline-derived CDR1 and CDR2 are DFQATT and SNEGSKA (reference sequence). The CDR3 region is CSARDLTGRDAFF.

The J gene is TRBJ2-1, the V gene TRBV3-1; the D gene TCRdb calls, TRBD2, cannot be checked with no DNA. CDR3 length: 16 amino acids. Germline V CDR1 and CDR2: LGHDT, YNNKEL (reference sequence). CDR3: CASSPRLAGGLNEQFF.

V and J are TRBV4-3 and TRBJ1-5. Germline V lookup: CDR1 LGHNA, CDR2 YSLEER. The CDR3 sequence is 17 residues long. CDR3 sequence reads: CASSQDLGHPSNQPQHF.

This rearrangement joins TRBV25-1 to TRBJ2-2. Germline CDR1 MGHDK, CDR2 SYGVNS. The CDR3 is 15 amino acids. CDR3 protein: CASSGRIANTGELFF.